This paragraph covers one T cell receptor beta chain sequence. No antigen is known for it. Germline V gene sequence: CDR1 SNHLY, CDR2 FYNNEI. The germline V and J ends were trimmed by 2 bases and 4 bases, with 13 bases remaining between them. The CDR3 spans 15 residues. MiXCR, run by TCRdb on the 5' RACE reads, gives a single entry per CDR3 protein. The repertoire holds 400,000 to 500,000 distinct CDR3 sequences, with roughly an eighth as singletons. The sample belongs to a study of identical twins. Study-wide findings and caveats: Conclusions rested on cross-sectional statistics rather than following the same donors.

Every donor was a healthy Caucasian. This sample was also put to use in a study of yellow fever vaccine responses in identical twins.

Material for sequencing was CD4+ T cells sorted from blood. The clonotype was recovered from a woman between 18 and 30 years old in good health. The J gene is TRBJ2-3, the V gene TRBV2, with D possibly being TRBD1 (5 bases). CDR3 sequence reads: CASSEYRGGADTQYF. CDR3 sequence (DNA): TGTGCCAGCAGTGAATATAGGGGTGGCGCAGATACGCAGTATTTT.